These 9 T cell receptor beta chains came from one sample sequenced in a study of shared clonotypes between healthy human individuals. Libraries were prepared by immunoSEQ multiplex PCR; TCRdb keeps only in-frame clonotypes and omits some of them. This sample has fewer than 1.8 million clones; about 98.5% occur once, and the top ten carry over 0.3%. Sequences were obtained from naive CD4+ T cells sorted from blood. Described subset: CD45RA+ positively selected. The receptors shown here come from a man aged 25-45 years in good health.

This chain joins TRBV7-9 and TRBJ2-5; 14 bases are shared with TRBD2. V was clipped by 5 bases and J by 3 bases; unmatched bases: 2. CDR1 is SEHNR and CDR2 is FQNEAQ in the germline V gene (reference sequence). The CDR3 runs 15 residues. CDR3 region: CASSPGLAGEETQYF. CDR3 in DNA: TGTGCCAGCAGCCCGGGACTAGCGGGAGAAGAGACCCAGTACTTC.

A single count supports this clone. The V gene is TRBV7-2, the J gene TRBJ1-4, with D possibly TRBD1 on 6 matching bases. Germline V lookup: CDR1 SGHTA, CDR2 FQGNSA. Trimming took off 2 bases at V and 8 bases at J, with 12 bases between the two ends. This CDR3 has 14 amino acids. This CDR3 is CASSLTGTNEKLFF. The DNA for the CDR3 is TGTGCCAGCAGCTTAACCGGGACAAACGAAAAACTGTTTTTT.

The chain uses TRBV28 and TRBJ2-7; D unclear. CDR3 size: 17 residues. Trimming stripped 5 bases from V and 3 bases from J, with 23 bases between. Germline V gives CDR1 MDHEN, CDR2 SYDVKM. The CDR3: CASSTGAAPQLGYEQYF. Here the CDR3 DNA reads TGTGCCAGCAGTACCGGAGCAGCTCCCCAGTTGGGCTACGAGCAGTACTTC. Looking up the rest from reference TRBV28 and TRBJ2-7 gives the full variable domain: DVKVTQSSRYLVKRTGEKVFLECVQDMDHENMFWYRQDPGLGLRLIYFSYDVKMKEKGDIPEGYSVSREKKERFSLILESASTNQTSMYLCASSTGAAPQLGYEQYFGPGTRLTVT.

The chain has TRBV13 and TRBJ1-1; no clear D gene. The CDR3 is 13 amino acids. Germline loops: CDR1 PRHDT, CDR2 FYEKMQ (reference sequence). The V end lost 1 base, the J end lost 1 base, and 4 bases lay between the germline ends. DNA of the CDR3: TGTGCCAGCAGCTTAGCGAAGAACACTGAAGCTTTCTTT. Translated: CASSLAKNTEAFF.

This clone was counted once. This rearrangement joins TRBV6-5 to TRBJ1-1; no firm D call. The V and J ends lost 0 bases and 3 bases respectively, with 11 bases between them. The CDR3 contains 15 residues. Germline V gives CDR1 MNHEY, CDR2 SVGAGI. CDR3 amino acids: CASSYSTLGDTEAFF. The CDR3 DNA is TGTGCCAGCAGTTACTCAACCCTCGGAGACACTGAAGCTTTCTTT.

The V call is TRBV5-5, the J call TRBJ2-7, with D unclear. The CDR3 consists of 14 residues. Germline lookup yields CDR1 SGHKS and CDR2 YYEKEE (reference sequence). V shed 0 bases and J shed 5 bases, with 12 bases lying between them. The CDR3 is CASSLGAPVHEQYF. The CDR3 nucleotides read TGTGCCAGCAGCTTGGGAGCCCCGGTGCACGAGCAGTACTTC.

The chain links TRBV7-8 to TRBJ1-1; 10 bases are a match to TRBD1. Trimming cost V 5 bases and J 4 bases; bases outside gene matches: 7. Germline values: CDR1 SGHVS, CDR2 FQNEAQ. The CDR3 is 15 amino acids. CDR3 amino acids: CASSQGQGRLTEAFF. The CDR3 region has the DNA TGTGCCAGCAGCCAGGGACAGGGGCGCCTCACTGAAGCTTTCTTT.

The V gene is TRBV9, the J gene TRBJ2-7, with D unresolved. The CDR3 has 12 residues. Trimming pared 0 bases from V and 5 bases from J, leaving 6 bases between. Germline lookup yields CDR1 SGDLS and CDR2 YYNGEE. CDR3 residues: CASSVGSHEQYF. CDR3 sequence (DNA): TGTGCCAGCAGCGTAGGATCACACGAGCAGTACTTC.

Comments on this clone: The same CDR3 arises from other DNA sequences in this sample as well. The chain recombines TRBV9 with TRBJ2-5; either TRBD1 or TRBD2 may fit D (6 bases each). The CDR3 consists of 12 residues. Germline CDR1 reads SGDLS; CDR2 reads YYNGEE. V was shortened by 4 bases and J by 5 bases, with 9 bases between the two germline ends. The CDR3 loop is CASSQGGETQYF. CDR3 DNA: TGTGCCAGCAGCCAAGGGGGGGAGACCCAGTACTTC.